This TCR beta chain was identified during a study of T cell changes during pregnancy in multiple sclerosis. Produced via immunoSEQ multiplex PCR; TCRdb's table is partial and in-frame only. The data show fewer than 70,000 clones, about 88% seen once. Between the trimmed V and J ends, which lost 2 bases and 4 bases, there was a span of 17 bases. The CDR3 totals 16 residues. Germline CDR1 and CDR2: MNHEY and SMNVEV (reference sequence). The chain couples TRBV27 to TRBJ1-1; perhaps TRBD1 as D (5 bases). The receptor was isolated from a female donor with multiple sclerosis, enrolled in a pregnancy study. The source was peripheral blood, collected in the first trimester of pregnancy. In DNA form, the CDR3 reads TGTGCCAGCAGTTTAACAACAGGACCGTTACTCACTGAAGCTTTCTTT. Amino acids: CASSLTTGPLLTEAFF.